This TCR beta chain is from a study of T cell changes during pregnancy in multiple sclerosis. V gave up 5 bases and J gave up 1 base, with 20 bases separating them. CDR1 and CDR2 (germline): MNHEY, SMNVEV (reference sequence). The CDR3 covers 17 residues. Profiled with immunoSEQ multiplex PCR; TCRdb holds only in-frame clones, not every one. This table has 120,000 or so clones, 93% appearing once. V and J are TRBV27 and TRBJ2-5; tentatively, D is TRBD2 (6 bases). This specimen was peripheral blood, taken before pregnancy. The sequence came from a female donor with multiple sclerosis, enrolled in a pregnancy study. The CDR3 is CASSRSYLARGQETQYF. The CDR3 nucleotides read TGTGCCAGCAGTCGGTCCTATCTAGCGCGAGGCCAAGAGACCCAGTACTTC.